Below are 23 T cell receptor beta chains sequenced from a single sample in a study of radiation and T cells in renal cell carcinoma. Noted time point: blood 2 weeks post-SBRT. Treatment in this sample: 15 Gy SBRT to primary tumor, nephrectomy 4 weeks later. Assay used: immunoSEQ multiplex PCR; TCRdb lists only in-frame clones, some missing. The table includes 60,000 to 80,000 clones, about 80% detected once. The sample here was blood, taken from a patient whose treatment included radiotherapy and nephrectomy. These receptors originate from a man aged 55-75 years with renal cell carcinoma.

The CDR3 DNA reads TGTGCCAGCAGCTTAGAGCGCGGCGGAGAAGAGACCCAGTACTTC. This encodes CASSLERGGEETQYF. The genes are TRBV13 and TRBJ2-5; no definite D call. This CDR3 region has 15 residues. Trimming left V 1 base short and J 3 bases short, with 12 bases between. Germline V gives CDR1 PRHDT, CDR2 FYEKMQ (reference sequence).

For the CDR3, the DNA is TGTGCCAGCAGTTACTCAATGTGGTCTGGGGCCAACGTCCTGACTTTC. Translating gives CASSYSMWSGANVLTF. This chain connects TRBV6-5 to TRBJ2-6, with no clear D. Per the germline V gene, CDR1 is MNHEY and CDR2 is SVGAGI. Trimming stripped 0 bases from V and 1 base from J, with 7 bases between. This CDR3 spans 16 amino acids.

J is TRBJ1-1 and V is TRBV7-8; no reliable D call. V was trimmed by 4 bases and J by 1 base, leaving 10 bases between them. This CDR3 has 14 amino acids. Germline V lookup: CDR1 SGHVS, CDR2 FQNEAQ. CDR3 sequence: CASSSWATNTEAFF. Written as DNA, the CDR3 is TGTGCCAGCAGCTCCTGGGCAACGAACACTGAAGCTTTCTTT.

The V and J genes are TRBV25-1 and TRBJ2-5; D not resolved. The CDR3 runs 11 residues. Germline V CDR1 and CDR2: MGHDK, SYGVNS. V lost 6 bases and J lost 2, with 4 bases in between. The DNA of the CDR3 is TGTGCCAGCAGCTTACAAGAGACCCAGTACTTC. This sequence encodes CASSLQETQYF.

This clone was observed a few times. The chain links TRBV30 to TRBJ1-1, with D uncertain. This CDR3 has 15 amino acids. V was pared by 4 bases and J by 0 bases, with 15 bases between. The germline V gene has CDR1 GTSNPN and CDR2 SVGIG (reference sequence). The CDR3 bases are TGTGCCTGGAACGAGGGCCTTAGTATGAACACTGAAGCTTTCTTT. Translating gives CAWNEGLSMNTEAFF.

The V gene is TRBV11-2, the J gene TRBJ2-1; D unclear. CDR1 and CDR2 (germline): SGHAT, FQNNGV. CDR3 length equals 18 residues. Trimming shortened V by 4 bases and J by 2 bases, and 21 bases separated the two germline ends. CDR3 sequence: CASSSRTGPKGPYNEQFF. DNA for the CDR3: TGTGCCAGCAGCTCTAGGACCGGGCCCAAAGGCCCCTACAATGAGCAGTTCTTC.

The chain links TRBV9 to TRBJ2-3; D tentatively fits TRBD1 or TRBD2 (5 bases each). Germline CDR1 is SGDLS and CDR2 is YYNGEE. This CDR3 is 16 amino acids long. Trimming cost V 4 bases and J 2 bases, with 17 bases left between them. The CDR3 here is CASSSLPVGTTDTQYF. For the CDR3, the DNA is TGTGCCAGCAGCTCCCTTCCTGTGGGGACCACAGATACGCAGTATTTT.

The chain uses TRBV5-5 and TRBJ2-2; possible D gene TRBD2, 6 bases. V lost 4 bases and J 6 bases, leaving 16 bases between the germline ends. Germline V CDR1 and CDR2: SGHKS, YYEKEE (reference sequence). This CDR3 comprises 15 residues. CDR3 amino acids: CASSLAGGAAGELFF. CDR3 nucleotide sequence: TGTGCCAGCAGCCTCGCCGGGGGTGCAGCCGGGGAGCTGTTTTTT.

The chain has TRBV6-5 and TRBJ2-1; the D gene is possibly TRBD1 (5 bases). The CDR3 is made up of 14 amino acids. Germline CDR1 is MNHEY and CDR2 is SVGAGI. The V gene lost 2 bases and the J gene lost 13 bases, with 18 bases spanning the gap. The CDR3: CASSYGASTAFQFF. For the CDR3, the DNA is TGTGCCAGCAGTTACGGGGCGTCGACAGCCTTTCAGTTCTTC.

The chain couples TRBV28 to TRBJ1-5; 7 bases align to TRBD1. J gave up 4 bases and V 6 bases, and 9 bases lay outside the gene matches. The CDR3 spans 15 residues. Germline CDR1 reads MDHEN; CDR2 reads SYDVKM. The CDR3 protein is CASRQRQGANQPQHF. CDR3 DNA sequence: TGTGCCAGCAGACAAAGACAGGGCGCTAATCAGCCCCAGCATTTT. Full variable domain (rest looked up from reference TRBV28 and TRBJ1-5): DVKVTQSSRYLVKRTGEKVFLECVQDMDHENMFWYRQDPGLGLRLIYFSYDVKMKEKGDIPEGYSVSREKKERFSLILESASTNQTSMYLCASRQRQGANQPQHFGDGTRLSIL.

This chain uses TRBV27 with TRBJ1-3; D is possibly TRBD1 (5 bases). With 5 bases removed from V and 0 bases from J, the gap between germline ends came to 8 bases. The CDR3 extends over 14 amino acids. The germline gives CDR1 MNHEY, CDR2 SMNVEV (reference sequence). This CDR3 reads CASSRGSSGNTIYF. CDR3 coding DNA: TGTGCCAGCAGTAGGGGCAGCTCTGGAAACACCATATATTTT.

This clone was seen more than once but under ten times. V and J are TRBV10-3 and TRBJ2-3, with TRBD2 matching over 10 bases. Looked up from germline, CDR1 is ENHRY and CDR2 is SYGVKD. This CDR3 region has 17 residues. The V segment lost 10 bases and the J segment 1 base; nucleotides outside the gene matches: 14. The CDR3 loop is CASLEGASGSRTDTQYF. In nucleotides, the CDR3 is TGTGCCAGCCTCGAGGGTGCTAGCGGGAGTCGCACAGATACGCAGTATTTT.

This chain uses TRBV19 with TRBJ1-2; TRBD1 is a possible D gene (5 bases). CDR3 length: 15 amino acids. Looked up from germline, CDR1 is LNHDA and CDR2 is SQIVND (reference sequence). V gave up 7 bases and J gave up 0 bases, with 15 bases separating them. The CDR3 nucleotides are TGTGCCAGTATCGATGGGGGAGCTTCTAACTATGGCTACACCTTC. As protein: CASIDGGASNYGYTF.

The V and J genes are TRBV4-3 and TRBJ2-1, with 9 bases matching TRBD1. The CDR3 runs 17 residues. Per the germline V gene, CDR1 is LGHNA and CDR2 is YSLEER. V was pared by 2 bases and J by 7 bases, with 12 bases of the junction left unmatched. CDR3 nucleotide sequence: TGCGCCAGCAGCCAATGGGCCGTTTGGACAGGGGAGAATGAGCAGTTCTTC. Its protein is CASSQWAVWTGENEQFF.

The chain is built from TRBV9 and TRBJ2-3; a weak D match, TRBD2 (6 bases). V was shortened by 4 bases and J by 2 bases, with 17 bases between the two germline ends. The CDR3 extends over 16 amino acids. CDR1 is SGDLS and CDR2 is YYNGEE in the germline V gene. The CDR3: CASSPSVSGNTDTQYF. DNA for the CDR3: TGTGCCAGCAGCCCCTCGGTTAGCGGCAACACAGATACGCAGTATTTT.

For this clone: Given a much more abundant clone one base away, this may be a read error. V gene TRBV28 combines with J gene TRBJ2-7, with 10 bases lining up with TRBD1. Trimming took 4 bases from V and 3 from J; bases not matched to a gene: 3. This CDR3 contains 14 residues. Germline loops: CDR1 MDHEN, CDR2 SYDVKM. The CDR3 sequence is CASSSGTGVYEQYF. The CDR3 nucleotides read TGTGCCAGCAGTTCCGGGACAGGGGTCTACGAGCAGTACTTC.

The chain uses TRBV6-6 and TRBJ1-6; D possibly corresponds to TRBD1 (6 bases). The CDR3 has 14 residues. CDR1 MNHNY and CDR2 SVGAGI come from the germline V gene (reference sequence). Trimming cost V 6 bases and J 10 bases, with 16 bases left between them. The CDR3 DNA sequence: TGTGCCAGCAGCCATGATACAGGGAGATCACCCCTCCACTTT. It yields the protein CASSHDTGRSPLHF.

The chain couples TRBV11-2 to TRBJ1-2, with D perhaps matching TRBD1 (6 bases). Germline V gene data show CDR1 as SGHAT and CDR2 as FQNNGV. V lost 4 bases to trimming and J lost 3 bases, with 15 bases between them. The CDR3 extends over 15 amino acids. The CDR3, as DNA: TGTGCCAGCAGCTCCCCAAGGGGGGCAGACTATGGCTACACCTTC. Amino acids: CASSSPRGADYGYTF. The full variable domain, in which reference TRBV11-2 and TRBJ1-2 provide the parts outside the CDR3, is EAGVAQSPRYKIIEKRQSVAFWCNPISGHATLYWYQQILGQGPKLLIQFQNNGVVDDSQLPKDRFSAERLKGVDSTLKIQPAKLEDSAVYLCASSSPRGADYGYTFGSGTRLTVV.

The CDR3: CASSQGQVGIGIQYF. DNA for the CDR3: TGTGCCAGCAGCCAGGGACAGGTGGGGATCGGCATTCAGTACTTC. The rearrangement links TRBV7-9 to TRBJ2-4; 8 bases align to TRBD1. The CDR3 is 15 residues long. Unmatched junction bases numbered 12, after V lost 5 bases and J lost 9 bases. Germline V gives CDR1 SEHNR, CDR2 FQNEAQ (reference sequence).

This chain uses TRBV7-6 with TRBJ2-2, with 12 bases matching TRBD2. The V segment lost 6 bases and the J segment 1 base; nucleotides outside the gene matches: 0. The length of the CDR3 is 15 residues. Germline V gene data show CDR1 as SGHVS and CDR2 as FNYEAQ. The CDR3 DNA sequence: TGTGCCAGCAGACTAGCGGGAGGGAACACCGGGGAGCTGTTTTTT. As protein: CASRLAGGNTGELFF. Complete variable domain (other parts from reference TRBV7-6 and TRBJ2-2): GAGVSQSPRYKVTKRGQDVALRCDPISGHVSLYWYRQALGQGPEFLTYFNYEAQQDKSGLPNDRFSAERPEGSISTLTIQRTEQRDSAMYRCASRLAGGNTGELFFGEGSRLTVL.

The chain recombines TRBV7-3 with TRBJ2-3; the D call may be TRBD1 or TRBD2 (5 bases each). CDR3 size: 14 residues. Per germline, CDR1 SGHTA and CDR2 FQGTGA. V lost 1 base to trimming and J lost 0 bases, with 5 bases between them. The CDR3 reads CASSLRGSTDTQYF. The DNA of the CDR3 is TGTGCCAGCAGCTTAAGGGGGAGCACAGATACGCAGTATTTT.

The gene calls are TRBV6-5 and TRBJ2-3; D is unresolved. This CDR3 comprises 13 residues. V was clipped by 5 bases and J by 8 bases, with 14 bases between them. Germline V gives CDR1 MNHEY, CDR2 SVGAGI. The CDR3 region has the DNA TGTGCCAGCAGTCGGGTCTCAGGCGGTACGCAGTATTTT. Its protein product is CASSRVSGGTQYF.

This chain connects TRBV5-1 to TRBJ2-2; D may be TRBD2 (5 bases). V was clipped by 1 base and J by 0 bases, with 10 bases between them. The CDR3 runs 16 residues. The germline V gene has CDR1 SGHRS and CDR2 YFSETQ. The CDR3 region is CASSLRQTTNTGELFF. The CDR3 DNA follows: TGCGCCAGCAGCTTGAGGCAGACTACGAACACCGGGGAGCTGTTTTTT.